One T cell receptor beta chain is described in this entry. Its antigen is as yet unknown. The entirety of the isolated RNA underwent reverse transcription, so expressed TCRB transcripts were sequenced. Assay used: immunoSEQ multiplex PCR; TCRdb lists only in-frame clones, some missing. Here the sample spans under 800,000 clones, about a sixth being singletons. The sample comes from a study of beta chain features in type 1 diabetes. Study-wide results and limits: TCRB CDR3 length was moderately but significantly reduced in all four CD4+ subsets of Type 1 diabetes patients.

CDR1 LGHNA and CDR2 YNFKEQ come from the germline V gene. The CDR3 sequence is 16 residues long. With V trimmed by 1 base and J by 8 bases, 11 bases remained unmatched. It was via CD45RO/CCR7/CD25/CD127/CD95/CD27 that CD4+ naive, central memory, regulatory and stem cell-like memory cells were sorted. This chain connects TRBV4-2 to TRBJ2-1; TRBD1 agrees at 7 bases. The clonotype originates from a man aged 18 to 30 in good health. The sample comprised naive CD4+ T cells from blood. CDR3 loop: CASSQVSQGSGHEQFF. CDR3 coding DNA: TGTGCCAGCAGCCAAGTTTCACAGGGGTCGGGGCATGAGCAGTTCTTC.